The present entry profiles one T cell receptor (beta chain) with its context. Antigen unknown. CDR1 is ENHRY and CDR2 is SYGVKD in the germline V gene. Trimming shortened V by 4 bases and J by 4 bases, and 14 bases separated the two germline ends. This CDR3 has 15 residues. This specimen comes from a study of T cell responses to AZD1222 COVID-19 vaccine. Study findings and constraints: Donor demographics were predominantly white British with a female majority; clonal diversity may be underestimated.

TCRdb's copy holds only in-frame clones and misses some; the assay was immunoSEQ multiplex PCR. The profile shows about 64,000 clones, 85% to 95% of them singletons. The sequence derives from an adult who received the MenACWY meningococcal vaccine as a control. The chain is built from TRBV10-3 and TRBJ2-1; perhaps TRBD1 as D (5 bases). Here the sequenced sample was peripheral blood, taken 28 days after the second dose of the MenACWY control vaccine. CDR3 protein: CAISGGMAPYNEQFF. CDR3 bases: TGTGCCATCAGTGGGGGCATGGCCCCGTACAATGAGCAGTTCTTC.